The 27 T cell receptor beta chains listed next were all sequenced from one sample in a study of identical twins. In TCRdb, the 5' RACE reads were re-called with MiXCR into one record per CDR3 protein. Of roughly 690,000 distinct CDR3 sequences listed, roughly 6.2% were seen once; the top ten hold 1.5% to 2%. Sequenced material: naive T cells sorted from blood. Receptors were obtained from a young man in good health.

In this sample, this clonotype turned up a few times. The chain employs TRBV6-5 and TRBJ1-4, with D perhaps matching TRBD1 (6 bases). Trimming removed 3 bases at V and 6 bases at J, with 11 bases between. This CDR3 has 14 amino acids. Germline V gene data show CDR1 as MNHEY and CDR2 as SVGAGI. DNA for the CDR3: TGTGCCAGCAGTTATACCGGGGGCCATGAAAAACTGTTTTTT. This gives the protein CASSYTGGHEKLFF.

J is TRBJ2-3 and V is TRBV2; TRBD2 agrees at 12 bases. With 6 bases clipped from V and 7 bases from J, the junction kept 8 bases outside the gene matches. CDR1 is SNHLY and CDR2 is FYNNEI in the germline V gene. This CDR3 is 15 amino acids long. The chain's CDR3 is CASRSSGRAGNTQYF. CDR3 DNA: TGTGCCAGCAGATCTAGCGGGAGGGCCGGTAATACGCAGTATTTT.

Only a few counts were recorded for this clonotype. The chain joins TRBV12-3 or TRBV12-4 to TRBJ2-3; D unresolved. Trimming shortened V by 4 bases and J by 14 bases, and 19 bases separated the two germline ends. The CDR3 has 13 amino acids. The CDR3 coding sequence is TGTGCCAGCAGTTCCTCGGGCGGCTATTCGTGGTATTTT. It is translated as CASSSSGGYSWYF.

V is TRBV4-3 and J is TRBJ2-2; D might be TRBD2 (6 bases). Germline V gene sequence: CDR1 LGHNA, CDR2 YSLEER. Deletions cut 0 bases from V and 5 bases from J, with 13 bases between. The CDR3 length is 16 residues. The CDR3 DNA is TGCGCCAGCAGCCAAGACAGGGACTTGGGAACCGGGGAGCTGTTTTTT. Protein: CASSQDRDLGTGELFF.

V gene TRBV5-1 combines with J gene TRBJ2-5; 8 positions agree with TRBD1. CDR3 length equals 18 residues. Germline values: CDR1 SGHRS, CDR2 YFSETQ. V gave up 1 base and J gave up 5 bases; unmatched junction bases: 16. The CDR3 DNA follows: TGCGCCAGCAGCTTGAAGTTGCAGGGGGCCTTAGTTTTGGAGACCCAGTACTTC. Its translation: CASSLKLQGALVLETQYF.

Of note for this clonotype: The CDR3 carries no conserved terminal phenylalanine or tryptophan, so it likely arises from a read error. Because the CDR3's place on the DNA is in doubt, the DNA is left out and the CDR3 is given as listed by TCRdb. This chain uses TRBV4-1 with TRBJ2-1; the table's D call of TRBD2 was not tested on the DNA. Inclusive of both ends, the CDR3 amounts to 13 amino acids. Germline-derived CDR1 and CDR2 are MGHRA and YSYEKL. This CDR3 is CASSQDPGTRGPI.

This clonotype was observed a handful of times. This rearrangement joins TRBV6-2 or TRBV6-3 to TRBJ2-7; 11 nucleotides match TRBD2. This CDR3 has 19 residues. Trimming removed 9 bases from V and 7 bases from J; junction bases left unmatched: 26. Germline V gene lookup returns CDR1 MNHEY and CDR2 SVGEGT. CDR3 amino acids: CARLGSGLAGGPWGREQYV. CDR3 nucleotides: TGTGCCAGGCTTGGGTCGGGGTTAGCGGGAGGGCCCTGGGGTCGAGAGCAGTACGTC.

This clonotype was recorded at least ten times. The chain has TRBV28 and TRBJ1-4; no reliable D call. Germline CDR1 reads MDHEN; CDR2 reads SYDVKM. This CDR3 has 12 amino acids. V lost 6 bases to trimming and J lost 5 bases, with 7 bases between them. CDR3 DNA: TGTGCCAGCAGCCTCAGGAATGAAAAACTGTTTTTT. Its protein product is CASSLRNEKLFF.

V usage is TRBV3-1 and J usage is TRBJ2-5; maybe TRBD2 (5 bases). In germline, CDR1 is LGHDT, CDR2 YNNKEL (reference sequence). The CDR3 extends over 15 amino acids. Trimming shortened V by 4 bases and J by 5 bases, and 17 bases separated the two germline ends. Here the CDR3 DNA reads TGTGCCAGCAGCCCGACAAGCGGAGTGGGGGAGACCCAGTACTTC. Translation gives CASSPTSGVGETQYF.

This clonotype was seen at least ten times. The chain carries TRBV27 and TRBJ2-7; TRBD2 matches 7 bases. The trim removed 4 bases at V and 6 bases at J, leaving 9 bases unmatched. The CDR3 consists of 14 residues. Germline CDR1 MNHEY, CDR2 SMNVEV (reference sequence). The chain's CDR3 is CASSSLGGMGEQYF. CDR3 DNA sequence: TGTGCCAGCAGTTCTCTCGGGGGGATGGGCGAGCAGTACTTC.

This clonotype appeared a few times. The CDR3 loop is CASSPSANNEQFF. The CDR3, as DNA: TGCGCCAGCAGCCCTAGCGCTAACAATGAGCAGTTCTTC. V and J are TRBV5-1 and TRBJ2-1, with D possibly being TRBD2 (6 bases). Germline CDR1 is SGHRS and CDR2 is YFSETQ. CDR3 size: 13 residues. V was trimmed by 4 bases and J by 5 bases, leaving 10 bases between them. Full variable domain (remainder filled in from reference TRBV5-1 and TRBJ2-1): KAGVTQTPRYLIKTRGQQVTLSCSPISGHRSVSWYQQTPGQGLQFLFEYFSETQRNKGNFPGRFSGRQFSNSRSEMNVSTLELGDSALYLCASSPSANNEQFFGPGTRLTVL.

The chain has TRBV20-1 and TRBJ2-1; 9 bases align to TRBD2. The CDR3 contains 15 residues. In germline, CDR1 is DFQATT, CDR2 SNEGSKA (reference sequence). Germline trimming cut 3 bases from V and 4 bases from J; bases unmatched to any gene: 7. CDR3: CSARRLAGLYNEQFF. The CDR3 DNA follows: TGCAGTGCTAGGCGCCTAGCGGGACTTTACAATGAGCAGTTCTTC.

This clonotype has a count of ten or more. The chain links TRBV20-1 to TRBJ2-5; D is unclear. V gave up 1 base and J gave up 5 bases, with 5 bases separating them. CDR1 and CDR2 (germline): DFQATT, SNEGSKA (reference sequence). This CDR3 comprises 11 residues. CDR3 in amino acids: CSARGGETQYF. The CDR3 DNA reads as TGCAGTGCTAGAGGGGGTGAGACCCAGTACTTC.

This clonotype was seen ten or more times. The V gene is TRBV29-1, the J gene TRBJ1-2; TRBD1 agrees at 9 bases. J lost 5 bases, V lost 7 bases, and 11 bases had no gene match. CDR1 is SQVTM, CDR2 ANQGSEA, per germline. The CDR3 spans 14 residues. Written as DNA, the CDR3 is TGCAGCGCCCCCACTCCAGGGACAGGGTATGGCTACACCTTC. Protein: CSAPTPGTGYGYTF.

The V gene is TRBV5-1, the J gene TRBJ2-3; D possibly uses TRBD1 or TRBD2 (5 bases each). Germline CDR1 reads SGHRS; CDR2 reads YFSETQ. The V end was cut by 0 bases, the J end by 2 bases, with 13 bases between. The CDR3 has 16 amino acids. In DNA, the CDR3 is TGCGCCAGCAGCTTGGTCAGGGAGAGCCACACAGATACGCAGTATTTT. Translating gives CASSLVRESHTDTQYF.

The genes are TRBV6-5 and TRBJ2-7; D unresolved. The germline CDR1 and CDR2 sequences are MNHEY and SVGAGI. The CDR3 is 15 residues long. The ends were cut back, 0 bases at V and 2 bases at J, with 11 bases in the middle. DNA for the CDR3: TGTGCCAGCAGTTACTCGATCGCGCGGCCCTACGAGCAGTACTTC. It yields the protein CASSYSIARPYEQYF.

At least ten counts were recorded for this clonotype. The gene calls are TRBV3-1 and TRBJ2-5, with D perhaps matching TRBD2 (5 bases). Trimming removed 1 base from V and 5 bases from J, with 14 bases in between. The CDR3 spans 15 residues. CDR1 is LGHDT and CDR2 is YNNKEL in the germline V gene (reference sequence). This CDR3 reads CASSQGGTSEETQYF. CDR3 DNA: TGTGCCAGCAGCCAAGGGGGAACTAGTGAGGAGACCCAGTACTTC.

The sample holds a few counts of this clonotype. This chain links TRBV27 with TRBJ2-3, with 7 bases matching TRBD2. V trimming: 5 bases; J trimming: 3 bases; junction bases outside the gene matches: 8. The CDR3 spans 15 residues. CDR1 is MNHEY, CDR2 SMNVEV, per germline (reference sequence). The CDR3 protein is CASSGLVKGTDTQYF. DNA for the CDR3: TGTGCCAGCAGTGGACTAGTCAAGGGTACAGATACGCAGTATTTT.

The CDR3 reads CASQYAESSYEQYF. CDR3 sequence (DNA): TGTGCCAGTCAGTACGCGGAGAGCTCCTACGAGCAGTACTTC. V is TRBV27 and J is TRBJ2-7, with D unclear. The CDR3 is 14 residues long. The ends were cut back, 9 bases at V and 0 bases at J, with 15 bases in the middle. The germline gives CDR1 MNHEY, CDR2 SMNVEV (reference sequence).

This clonotype was seen a few times. This chain joins TRBV5-5 and TRBJ2-3, with 12 bases aligning to TRBD1. Germline V gene sequence: CDR1 SGHKS, CDR2 YYEKEE (reference sequence). The ends lost 6 bases at V and 5 bases at J; junction bases unmatched: 7. The CDR3 contains 15 residues. This CDR3 reads CASIPRDRGLDTQYF. Here the CDR3 DNA reads TGTGCCAGCATTCCCCGGGACAGGGGGCTAGATACGCAGTATTTT.

This clonotype was detected ten times or more. At one boundary the junction diverges from the germline segment, which might be a read error. The rearrangement links TRBV5-1 to TRBJ2-2; 10 nucleotides line up with TRBD2. This CDR3 is 16 amino acids long. The germline CDR1 and CDR2 sequences are SGHRS and YFSETQ. As DNA, the CDR3 is TGCGCCAGCAGCTTGCCTAGCGGGAGAAACACCGGGGAGCTGTTCTTT. Encoded protein: CASSLPSGRNTGELFF.

This clonotype came up many times. The chain is built from TRBV25-1 and TRBJ2-1, with D unclear. From germline, CDR1 is MGHDK and CDR2 SYGVNS. This CDR3 has 13 amino acids. V was pared by 6 bases and J by 5 bases, with 11 bases between. The CDR3 bases are TGTGCCAGCAGCCTTGGTGGGGACAATGAGCAGTTCTTC. Its protein is CASSLGGDNEQFF.

The chain couples TRBV18 to TRBJ2-5; TRBD2 aligns across 11 bases. The CDR3 covers 14 residues. V was clipped by 6 bases and J by 2 bases; unmatched bases: 2. Germline V gives CDR1 KGHSH, CDR2 LQKENI. This chain's CDR3 is CASSTSGEQETQYF. DNA for the CDR3: TGTGCCAGCTCGACTAGCGGGGAGCAAGAGACCCAGTACTTC.

The J gene is TRBJ1-4, the V gene TRBV6-5; no firm D call. This CDR3 comprises 14 residues. The V gene's germline CDR1 is MNHEY and CDR2 SVGAGI. Trimming left V 2 bases short and J 12 bases short, with 16 bases between. The CDR3: CASSYGVWAGELFF. For the CDR3, the DNA is TGTGCCAGCAGTTACGGAGTTTGGGCTGGTGAACTGTTTTTT.

This clonotype was counted between two and nine times. This chain links TRBV6-1 with TRBJ2-3; 8 nucleotides line up with TRBD1. From germline, CDR1 is MNHNS and CDR2 SASEGT. The CDR3 runs to 14 residues. J was trimmed by 2 bases and V by 6 bases; bases with no gene match: 4. The CDR3 here is CASRGTGNTDTQYF. CDR3 nucleotide sequence: TGTGCCAGCAGGGGGACAGGAAACACAGATACGCAGTATTTT.

This clonotype has at least ten counts. The gene calls are TRBV12-3 or TRBV12-4 and TRBJ2-7; no reliable D call. V gave up 3 bases and J gave up 3 bases, with 6 bases separating them. The CDR3 length is 12 residues. The CDR3 reads CASSLNGYEQYV. The CDR3 DNA sequence: TGTGCCAGCAGTTTGAACGGCTACGAGCAGTACGTC.

At least ten counts were recorded for this clonotype. The V call is TRBV28, the J call TRBJ1-2; D is uncertain. CDR3 length equals 14 residues. In germline, CDR1 is MDHEN, CDR2 SYDVKM. V lost 6 bases and J 3 bases, leaving 14 bases between the germline ends. The CDR3 here is CASSSPLQHYGYTF. CDR3 bases: TGTGCCAGCAGCTCACCGTTACAGCACTATGGCTACACCTTC.